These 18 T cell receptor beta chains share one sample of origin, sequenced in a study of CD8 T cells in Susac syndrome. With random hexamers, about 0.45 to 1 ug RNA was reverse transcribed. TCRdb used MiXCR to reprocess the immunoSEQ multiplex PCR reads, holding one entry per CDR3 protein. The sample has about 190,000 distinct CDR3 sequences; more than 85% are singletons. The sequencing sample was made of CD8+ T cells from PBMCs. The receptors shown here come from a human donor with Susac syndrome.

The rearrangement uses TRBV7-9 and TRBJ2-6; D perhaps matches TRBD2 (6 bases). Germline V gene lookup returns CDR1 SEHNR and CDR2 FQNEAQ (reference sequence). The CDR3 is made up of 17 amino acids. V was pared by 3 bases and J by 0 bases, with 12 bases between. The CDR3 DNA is TGTGCCAGCAGCTTCGGGACGGGAGTCTCTGGGGCCAACGTCCTGACTTTC. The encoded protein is CASSFGTGVSGANVLTF.

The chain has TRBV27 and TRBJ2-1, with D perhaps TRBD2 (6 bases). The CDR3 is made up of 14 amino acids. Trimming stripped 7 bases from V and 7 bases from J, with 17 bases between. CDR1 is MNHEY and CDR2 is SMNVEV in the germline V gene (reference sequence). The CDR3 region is CASKAGVLGNEQFF. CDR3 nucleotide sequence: TGTGCCAGCAAAGCGGGTGTACTCGGGAATGAGCAGTTCTTC.

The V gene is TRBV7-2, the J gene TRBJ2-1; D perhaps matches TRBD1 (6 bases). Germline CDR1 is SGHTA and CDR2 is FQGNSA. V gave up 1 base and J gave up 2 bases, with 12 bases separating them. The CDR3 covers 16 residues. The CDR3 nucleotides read TGTGCCAGCAGCTTAGGTAGCCAGGGGACCTACAATGAGCAGTTCTTC. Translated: CASSLGSQGTYNEQFF.

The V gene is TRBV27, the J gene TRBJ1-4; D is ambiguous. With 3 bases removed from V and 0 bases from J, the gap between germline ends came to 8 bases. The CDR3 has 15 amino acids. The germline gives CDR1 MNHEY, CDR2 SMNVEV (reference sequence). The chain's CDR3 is CASSFRRATNEKLFF. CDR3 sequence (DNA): TGTGCCAGCAGTTTTAGGCGGGCAACTAATGAAAAACTGTTTTTT.

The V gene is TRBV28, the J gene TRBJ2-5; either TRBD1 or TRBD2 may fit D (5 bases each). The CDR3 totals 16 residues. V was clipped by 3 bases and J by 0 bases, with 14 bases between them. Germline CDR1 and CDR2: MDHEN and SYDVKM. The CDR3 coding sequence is TGTGCCAGCAGTTTTGAGGGGACGACGTACCAAGAGACCCAGTACTTC. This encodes CASSFEGTTYQETQYF.

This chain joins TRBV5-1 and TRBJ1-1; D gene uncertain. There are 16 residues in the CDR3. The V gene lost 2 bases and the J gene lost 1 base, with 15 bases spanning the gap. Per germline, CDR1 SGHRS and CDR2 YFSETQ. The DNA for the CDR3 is TGCGCCAGCAGCTTTATCGAGGCCTGGGGGAACACTGAAGCTTTCTTT. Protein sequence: CASSFIEAWGNTEAFF.

The CDR3, as DNA: TGTGCCAGCAGCGTAGATAGCGGGGGGGGTGAGCAGTTCTTC. Translation gives CASSVDSGGGEQFF. This chain links TRBV9 with TRBJ2-1, with TRBD2 matching 11 bases. Trimming removed 0 bases from V and 9 bases from J; junction bases left unmatched: 2. This CDR3 is 14 amino acids long. Germline assignment: CDR1 SGDLS and CDR2 YYNGEE.

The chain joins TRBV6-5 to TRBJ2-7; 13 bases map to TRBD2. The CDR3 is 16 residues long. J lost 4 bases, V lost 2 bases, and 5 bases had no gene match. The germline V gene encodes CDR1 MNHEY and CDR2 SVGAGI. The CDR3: CASSYGTSGRDYEQYF. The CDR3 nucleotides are TGTGCCAGCAGTTACGGCACTAGCGGGAGGGATTACGAGCAGTACTTC.

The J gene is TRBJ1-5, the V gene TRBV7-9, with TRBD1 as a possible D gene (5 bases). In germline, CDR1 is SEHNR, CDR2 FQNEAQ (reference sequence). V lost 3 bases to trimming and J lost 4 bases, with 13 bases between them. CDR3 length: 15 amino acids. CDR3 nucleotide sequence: TGTGCCAGCAGCTTCAAGGGCAGGGAGAATCAGCCCCAGCATTTT. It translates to CASSFKGRENQPQHF.

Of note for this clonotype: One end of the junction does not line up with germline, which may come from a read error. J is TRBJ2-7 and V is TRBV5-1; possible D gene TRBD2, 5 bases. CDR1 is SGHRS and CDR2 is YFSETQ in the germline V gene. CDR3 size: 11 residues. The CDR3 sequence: CASSSGREQYF. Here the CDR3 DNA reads TGTGCCAGCAGTTCGGGGAGAGAGCAGTACTTC.

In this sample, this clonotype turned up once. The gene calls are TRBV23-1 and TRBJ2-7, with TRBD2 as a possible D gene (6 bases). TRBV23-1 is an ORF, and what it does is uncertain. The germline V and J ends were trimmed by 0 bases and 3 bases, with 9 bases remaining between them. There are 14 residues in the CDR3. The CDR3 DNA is TGCGCCAGCAGTCAATCGACGGGGGACTACGAGCAGTACTTC. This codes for CASSQSTGDYEQYF.

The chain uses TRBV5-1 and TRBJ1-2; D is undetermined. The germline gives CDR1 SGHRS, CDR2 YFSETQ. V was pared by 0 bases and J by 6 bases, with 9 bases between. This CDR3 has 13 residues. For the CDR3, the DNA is TGCGCCAGCAGCTTGGCTGGAGAACATGGCTACACCTTC. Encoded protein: CASSLAGEHGYTF.

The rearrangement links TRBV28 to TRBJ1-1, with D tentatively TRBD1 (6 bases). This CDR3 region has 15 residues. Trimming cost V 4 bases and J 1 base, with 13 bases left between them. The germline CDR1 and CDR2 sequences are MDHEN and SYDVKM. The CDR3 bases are TGTGCCAGCAGTTCGGCAGGGGCCCGGAACACTGAAGCTTTCTTT. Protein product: CASSSAGARNTEAFF.

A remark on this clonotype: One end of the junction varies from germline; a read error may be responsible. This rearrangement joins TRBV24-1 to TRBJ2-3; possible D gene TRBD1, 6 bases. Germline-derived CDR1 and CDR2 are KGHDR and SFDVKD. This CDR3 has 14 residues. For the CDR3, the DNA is TGTGCCACCCGTGAGAGACAGGACACAGATACGCAGTATTTT. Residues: CATRERQDTDTQYF.

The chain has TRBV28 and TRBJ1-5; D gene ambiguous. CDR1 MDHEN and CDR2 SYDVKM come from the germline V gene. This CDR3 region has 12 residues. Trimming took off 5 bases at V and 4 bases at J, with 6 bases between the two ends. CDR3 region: CASSVTNQPQHF. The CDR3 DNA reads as TGTGCCAGCAGTGTAACAAATCAGCCCCAGCATTTT.

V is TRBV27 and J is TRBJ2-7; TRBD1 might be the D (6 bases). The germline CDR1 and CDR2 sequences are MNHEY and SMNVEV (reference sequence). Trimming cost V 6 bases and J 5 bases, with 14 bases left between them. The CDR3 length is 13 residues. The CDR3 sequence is CASRPGVPHEQYF. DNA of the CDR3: TGTGCCAGCAGACCAGGGGTCCCTCACGAGCAGTACTTC.

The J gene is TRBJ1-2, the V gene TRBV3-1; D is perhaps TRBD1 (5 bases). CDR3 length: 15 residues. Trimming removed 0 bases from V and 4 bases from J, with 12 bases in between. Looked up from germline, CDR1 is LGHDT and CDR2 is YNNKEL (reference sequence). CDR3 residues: CASSQDGGMGYGYTF. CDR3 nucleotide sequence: TGTGCCAGCAGCCAAGACGGGGGAATGGGCTATGGCTACACCTTC.

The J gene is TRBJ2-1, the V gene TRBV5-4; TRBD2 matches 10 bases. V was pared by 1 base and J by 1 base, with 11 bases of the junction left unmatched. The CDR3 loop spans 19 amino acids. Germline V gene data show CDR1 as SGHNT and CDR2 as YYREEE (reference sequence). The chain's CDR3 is CASSLQGIAGGPSYNEQFF. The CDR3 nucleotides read TGTGCCAGCAGCTTGCAGGGAATAGCGGGGGGCCCTTCCTACAATGAGCAGTTCTTC.